Here is one TCR beta chain with its context. Per the original data handling: Amplification of reference gene primers provided the estimated nucleated cell counts. TCRdb's copy holds only in-frame clones and misses some; the assay was immunoSEQ multiplex PCR. The V and J calls and the clone size are those of that table, but D and trimming were determined from the DNA. The sample has fewer than 150,000 clones; around 78% are singletons. This sample is part of a study of blood T cell repertoires in COVID-19. Study-wide background: From the United States, Italy and Spain came samples of acute and convalescent COVID-19. The analysed material was cDNA or gDNA that came from T cells, B-cell-depleted T cells, or PBMCs.

Trimming removed 0 bases at V and 8 bases at J, with 15 bases between. Germline loops: CDR1 SGDLS, CDR2 YYNGEE. This CDR3 comprises 16 residues. This chain links TRBV9 with TRBJ1-6; possible D gene TRBD1, 5 bases. The sample comprised peripheral blood. The receptor was derived from a man aged 65 to 85 with acute or convalescent COVID-19. The CDR3 sequence: CASSVDAGSGYSPLHF. CDR3 nucleotide sequence: TGTGCCAGCAGCGTAGATGCAGGGTCGGGTTATTCACCCCTCCACTTT. Together with reference TRBV9 and TRBJ1-6, the CDR3 gives the full variable domain: DSGVTQTPKHLITATGQRVTLRCSPRSGDLSVYWYQQSLDQGLQFLIQYYNGEERAKGNILERFSAQQFPDLHSELNLSSLELGDSALYFCASSVDAGSGYSPLHFGNGTRLTVT.